This entry concerns a single TCR beta chain. One end of the junction fails to match germline, which may point to a read error. Seattle's enrolled individuals joined amid active infection and were then monitored longitudinally. The data were taken from a study of blood T cell repertoires in COVID-19. As for the study in general: Acute-phase and convalescent COVID-19 samples originated in the United States, Italy and Spain. Sample material is recorded as cDNA or gDNA derived from T cells, B-cell-depleted T cells, or PBMCs.

The CDR3 is made up of 16 amino acids. Germline CDR1 is MNHEY and CDR2 is SVGAGI. Per the original methods: Counts of nucleated cells, estimated from reference gene primer amplification, were obtained. The assay was immunoSEQ multiplex PCR, and TCRdb's table has in-frame clones only and misses some. V and J calls and clone size come straight from that table; D and trimming were deduced from the DNA. This table holds about 410,000 clones, 89% found once. The chain recombines TRBV6-5 with TRBJ1-2; TRBD1 matches 11 bases. Source material: peripheral blood. The receptor was isolated from a woman aged 40-49 years with COVID-19, enrolled during active disease. The CDR3 DNA sequence: TGTGCCAGCAGATACTGGGACAGGGGGTACGACTATGGCTACACCTTC. Translation gives CASRYWDRGYDYGYTF.